This section outlines one T cell receptor beta chain sequence together with its context. The antigen remains unidentified. The data stem from a study of early stage breast cancer tumors. In the study overall: Most invasive tumors, twelve of 16, were ER+/PR+/HER2-. Points from the study as a whole: Compared with adjacent normal breast tissue, tumors showed 2 to 3-fold greater T cell density and higher clonality. Tumor and normal breast were distinguished via blood comparison in most of the 16 patients.

V lost 4 bases and J lost 0, with 10 bases in between. Germline V lookup: CDR1 SGHNT, CDR2 YYREEE (reference sequence). The CDR3 spans 14 residues. Using immunoSEQ multiplex PCR, the repertoire was profiled, and TCRdb retains in-frame clones only, with some absent. The table records nearly 70,000 clones, around 80% of them present only once. The specimen sequenced was blood. V and J are TRBV5-4 and TRBJ1-1; the D gene is possibly TRBD1 (5 bases). The origin of this receptor is a person in their forties with breast cancer. This chain's CDR3 is CASSDARVNTEAFF. The CDR3 nucleotides read TGTGCCAGCAGCGACGCCAGGGTGAACACTGAAGCTTTCTTT.